This T cell receptor (beta chain) was retrieved from a study of T cell responses to AZD1222 COVID-19 vaccine. Germline V gives CDR1 MGHRA, CDR2 YSYEKL. Trimming took 4 bases from V and 4 from J, leaving 20 bases between them. The CDR3 covers 17 residues. In this sample, this clone turned up once. TCRdb's table, derived via immunoSEQ multiplex PCR, lists solely in-frame clones and lacks some. The sample has about 140,000 clones; approximately 90% are singletons. The source was peripheral blood, collected on day 0 of AZD1222 vaccination. The sequence came from an adult in good health. This chain uses TRBV4-1 with TRBJ2-1, with TRBD2 as a possible D gene (6 bases). CDR3 loop: CASSPGGSGWGYNEQFF. The DNA of the CDR3 is TGCGCCAGCAGCCCTGGGGGGTCAGGCTGGGGGTACAATGAGCAGTTCTTC.